Listed below are T cell receptor beta chains from one sample, sequenced in a study of a mutant IDH1 vaccine in newly diagnosed glioma. The table came from immunoSEQ multiplex PCR; TCRdb's copy has only in-frame clones and leaves some out. Of about 92,000 clones listed, 80% are singletons. The sample here was PBMCs, taken from a glioma patient treated with radiotherapy, temozolomide or both. All receptors derive from a man aged 40-50 years with glioma. Each CDR3 is given with its conserved first and last residue. D genes are given only for firm matches. Only some rows state a clone size, as once, few, many or a class for expanded clones.

CDR3aa,CDR3nt,len,v_gene,j_gene,abundance,d_gene
CASSILRGASGREETQYF,TGTGCCAGCAGTATACTTCGGGGGGCTAGCGGGAGGGAAGAGACCCAGTACTTC,18,TRBV27,TRBJ2-5,NA,TRBD2
CASSPSKYEQYF,TGTGCCAGCAGCCCTTCCAAGTACGAGCAGTACTTC,12,TRBV7-2,TRBJ2-7,NA,NA
CASSLGDRGWGTGELFF,TGTGCCAGCAGCTTGGGGGACAGGGGCTGGGGCACCGGGGAGCTGTTTTTT,17,TRBV5-4,TRBJ2-2,NA,TRBD1
CASSPLNTGELFF,TGTGCTAGCAGCCCGCTTAACACCGGGGAGCTGTTTTTT,13,TRBV7-7,TRBJ2-2,NA,NA
CATQWGYEQYF,TGTGCCACCCAGTGGGGTTACGAGCAGTACTTC,11,TRBV6-5,TRBJ2-7,NA,NA
CASSTSPETQYF,TGTGCCAGTAGTACCTCCCCGGAGACCCAGTACTTC,12,TRBV19,TRBJ2-5,once,NA
CASNLRGEAFF,TGTGCCAGCAACCTGAGGGGGGAAGCTTTCTTT,11,TRBV28,TRBJ1-1,NA,NA
CASSQAPLGDTQYF,TGTGCCAGCAGCCAAGCTCCCTTGGGAGATACGCAGTATTTT,14,TRBV4-2,TRBJ2-3,NA,NA
CASSSPPGSSAF,TGTGCCAGCAGTTCGCCTCCAGGGAGCTCAGCCTTC,12,TRBV6-6,TRBJ2-7,NA,NA
CASSSNLGNTEAFF,TGTGCCAGCAGCTCTAATCTTGGAAACACTGAAGCTTTCTTT,14,TRBV7-2,TRBJ1-1,NA,NA
CASSIDLGSPYGYTF,TGTGCCAGTAGTATAGATCTGGGCAGTCCCTATGGCTACACCTTC,15,TRBV19,TRBJ1-2,NA,NA
CASSLGTSGRMNEQFF,TGTGCCAGCAGTCTCGGGACTAGCGGGAGGATGAATGAGCAGTTCTTC,16,TRBV28,TRBJ2-1,NA,TRBD2
CASSAPTGVNEKLFF,TGTGCCAGCAGCGCACCGACAGGGGTTAATGAAAAACTGTTTTTT,15,TRBV5-5,TRBJ1-4,NA,TRBD1
CASSLAGTDTQYF,TGTGCCAGCAGCTTAGCAGGCACAGATACGCAGTATTTT,13,TRBV11-2,TRBJ2-3,few,NA
CASSEATFRAGGNQPQHF,TGTGCCAGCAGTGAAGCCACTTTCAGGGCGGGAGGCAATCAGCCCCAGCATTTT,18,TRBV2,TRBJ1-5,once,NA
CASRGGSPLHF,TGTGCCAGTAGGGGGGGTTCACCCCTCCACTTT,11,TRBV19,TRBJ1-6,once,NA
CASTPGGQETQYF,TGTGCCAGCACCCCGGGAGGCCAAGAGACCCAGTACTTC,13,TRBV25-1,TRBJ2-5,NA,TRBD2
CASTFEGFWSNQPQHF,TGTGCCAGTACCTTCGAGGGGTTTTGGAGCAATCAGCCCCAGCATTTT,16,TRBV19,TRBJ1-5,NA,NA
CASSHRSSPLHF,TGTGCCAGTAGCCACAGGAGTTCACCCCTCCACTTT,12,TRBV19,TRBJ1-6,NA,NA
CASSSIFPQPQHF,TGTGCCAGCAGTTCAATATTCCCCCAGCCCCAGCATTTT,13,TRBV27,TRBJ1-5,NA,NA
CASSYSVSRGLEGYTF,TGTGCCAGCAGTTACTCCGTCTCCAGGGGGCTAGAAGGCTACACCTTC,16,TRBV6-5,TRBJ1-2,NA,TRBD1
CASSLAGAAYEQYF,TGTGCCAGCAGTTTGGCAGGGGCTGCCTACGAGCAGTACTTC,14,TRBV27,TRBJ2-7,NA,NA
CASSYSQNEETQYF,TGTGCCAGCAGTTACTCTCAGAATGAGGAGACCCAGTACTTC,14,TRBV6-5,TRBJ2-5,NA,NA
CASKLGGTDTQYF,TGTGCCAGTAAGCTCGGCGGCACAGATACGCAGTATTTT,13,TRBV28,TRBJ2-3,few,NA
CASSVGQWNTDTQYF,TGCGCCAGCAGCGTCGGACAGTGGAACACAGATACGCAGTATTTT,15,TRBV5-1,TRBJ2-3,NA,NA
CASSANWGLDTEAFF,TGTGCCAGCAGTGCTAATTGGGGTCTGGACACTGAAGCTTTCTTT,15,TRBV9,TRBJ1-1,NA,NA
CASSPQGAHFDEQFF,TGCGCCAGCAGCCCTCAGGGGGCGCATTTCGATGAGCAGTTCTTC,15,TRBV5-1,TRBJ2-1,NA,TRBD1
CASSGRGSGNTIYF,TGTGCCAGCAGCGGCCGGGGATCGGGAAACACCATATATTTT,14,TRBV5-8,TRBJ1-3,NA,NA